The next 27 T cell receptor beta chains were all read from a single sample in a study of beta chain features in type 1 diabetes. cDNA synthesis used the whole RNA isolate, giving expressed TCRB sequences. Clones were read by immunoSEQ multiplex PCR, and TCRdb kept only the in-frame ones, dropping some. The table lists hundreds of thousands of clones, about 17% of them singletons, with 0.02% to 0.025% in the top ten. Material: naive CD4+ T cells from blood. These receptors came from a woman aged 18 to 35 in good health.

V gene TRBV29-1 combines with J gene TRBJ2-1; D gene uncertain. The V and J ends lost 4 bases and 12 bases respectively, with 10 bases between them. This CDR3 contains 10 residues. CDR1 and CDR2 from the germline V gene are SQVTM and ANQGSEA. For the CDR3, the DNA is TGCAGCGTTGCCCAGCTTGGGCAGTTCTTC. Translated, it gives CSVAQLGQFF.

This rearrangement joins TRBV5-4 to TRBJ1-4; 7 bases line up with TRBD1. This CDR3 region has 15 residues. Per the germline V gene, CDR1 is SGHNT and CDR2 is YYREEE (reference sequence). V was clipped by 0 bases and J by 8 bases; unmatched bases: 7. In DNA form, the CDR3 reads TGTGCCAGCAGCTTGGACCAGACAGGGAGGGAAAAACTGTTTTTT. Its translation: CASSLDQTGREKLFF.

In nucleotides, the CDR3 is TGTGCCAGCAGCTTGGCCGGGACAGGGGCCAACGTCCTGACTTTC. Protein product: CASSLAGTGANVLTF. The chain employs TRBV7-2 and TRBJ2-6; D possibly corresponds to TRBD1 (6 bases). Trimming pared 3 bases from V and 4 bases from J, leaving 10 bases between. The length of the CDR3 is 15 residues. CDR1 is SGHTA, CDR2 FQGNSA, per germline.

This clone was seen a handful of times. J is TRBJ2-7 and V is TRBV7-2; 11 positions match TRBD1. Germline V lookup: CDR1 SGHTA, CDR2 FQGNSA. The CDR3 consists of 16 residues. The trim removed 5 bases at V and 4 bases at J, leaving 10 bases unmatched. CDR3 protein: CASSIGTGGSLYEQYF. DNA of the CDR3: TGTGCCAGCAGCATCGGGACAGGGGGTTCGTTATACGAGCAGTACTTC.

Comments on this clone: This sample also contains other DNA sequences that code for the same CDR3. The chain carries TRBV7-9 and TRBJ2-1, with 12 bases lining up with TRBD2. Trimming took 6 bases from V and 4 from J; bases not matched to a gene: 4. The CDR3 covers 15 residues. The germline CDR1 and CDR2 sequences are SEHNR and FQNEAQ (reference sequence). In DNA form, the CDR3 reads TGTGCCAGCAGTCCCGGGACTAGCGGGTACAATGAGCAGTTCTTC. The encoded protein is CASSPGTSGYNEQFF.

This clone came up a few times. CDR3 in amino acids: CASSLEIRSPETQYF. The CDR3 DNA sequence: TGCGCCAGCAGCTTGGAAATTCGGAGTCCAGAGACCCAGTACTTC. The rearrangement uses TRBV5-1 and TRBJ2-5; D gene uncertain. Germline CDR1 and CDR2: SGHRS and YFSETQ. This CDR3 spans 15 amino acids. The germline V and J ends were trimmed by 0 bases and 4 bases, with 13 bases remaining between them.

This clone showed up just a few times. The J gene is TRBJ2-2, the V gene TRBV4-2; D gene uncertain. CDR3 length: 14 amino acids. Trimming left V 0 bases short and J 7 bases short, with 9 bases between. CDR1 and CDR2 (germline): LGHNA, YNFKEQ. CDR3 sequence: CASSQDKRIGELFF. The CDR3, as DNA: TGTGCCAGCAGCCAAGACAAGAGGATCGGGGAGCTGTTTTTT.

In its sample, this clone was seen a few times. This rearrangement joins TRBV7-9 to TRBJ2-3; the match to TRBD1 covers 10 bases. CDR1 and CDR2 (germline): SEHNR, FQNEAQ (reference sequence). Trimming removed 5 bases from V and 4 bases from J; junction bases left unmatched: 9. The CDR3 contains 16 residues. The CDR3 DNA follows: TGTGCCAGCAGCCAGAACCGGGACAGGGGCTCAGATACGCAGTATTTT. This sequence encodes CASSQNRDRGSDTQYF.

V and J are TRBV15 and TRBJ2-7; possibly TRBD1 or TRBD2 for D (5 bases each). The CDR3 spans 15 residues. Germline V gene sequence: CDR1 LNHNV, CDR2 YYDKDF (reference sequence). V lost 5 bases and J lost 2, with 16 bases in between. The CDR3 reads CATSGTGTDTYEQYF. The CDR3 DNA reads as TGTGCCACCAGCGGAACCGGGACGGACACCTACGAGCAGTACTTC.

This chain connects TRBV6-1 to TRBJ2-7; D perhaps matches TRBD2 (6 bases). From germline, CDR1 is MNHNS and CDR2 SASEGT. The CDR3 has 14 amino acids. The V and J ends lost 3 bases and 3 bases respectively, with 12 bases between them. The CDR3 sequence: CASSEGGRLYEQYF. The CDR3 nucleotides read TGTGCCAGCAGTGAGGGGGGACGGCTCTACGAGCAGTACTTC.

The chain carries TRBV27 and TRBJ1-3; D call uncertain. The CDR3 is made up of 14 amino acids. Trimming took off 5 bases at V and 2 bases at J, with 10 bases between the two ends. Germline CDR1 MNHEY, CDR2 SMNVEV (reference sequence). CDR3 sequence (DNA): TGTGCCAGCAGTCCCTATGGGGCTGGAAACACCATATATTTT. Translation: CASSPYGAGNTIYF.

This clone was picked up a small number of times. The chain combines TRBV28 with TRBJ2-3; D unresolved. With 6 bases removed from V and 3 bases from J, the gap between germline ends came to 4 bases. CDR1 is MDHEN, CDR2 SYDVKM, per germline. The CDR3 is 11 amino acids. DNA for the CDR3: TGTGCCAGCAGGGAAACAGATACGCAGTATTTT. Protein: CASRETDTQYF.

The chain uses TRBV2 and TRBJ2-1; D is ambiguous. This CDR3 is built from 13 residues. Trimming left V 7 bases short and J 9 bases short, with 16 bases between. CDR1 is SNHLY and CDR2 is FYNNEI in the germline V gene. The CDR3: CASTRLGLGEQFF. In DNA form, the CDR3 reads TGTGCCAGCACCAGACTGGGCCTCGGTGAGCAGTTCTTC.

This clone occurred a few times. J is TRBJ2-7 and V is TRBV7-2; TRBD1 matches at 8 bases. Germline loops: CDR1 SGHTA, CDR2 FQGNSA. After removal of 2 bases from V and 2 bases from J, the junction contained 5 bases not matched to a gene. CDR3 length equals 15 residues. The CDR3 is CASSLKAGGAYEQYF. Written as DNA, the CDR3 is TGTGCCAGCAGCTTAAAGGCAGGGGGCGCCTACGAGCAGTACTTC.

The genes are TRBV28 and TRBJ1-6; no clear D. Trimming shortened V by 7 bases and J by 9 bases, and 16 bases separated the two germline ends. Germline V CDR1 and CDR2: MDHEN, SYDVKM. This CDR3 is built from 14 residues. Here the CDR3 reads CASTRVRLSSPLHF. CDR3 nucleotide sequence: TGTGCCAGCACCCGAGTGCGGTTAAGTTCACCCCTCCACTTT.

The V and J genes are TRBV7-2 and TRBJ1-3; D unclear. CDR3 size: 14 residues. The V gene's germline CDR1 is SGHTA and CDR2 FQGNSA. The V end lost 10 bases, the J end lost 0 bases, and 13 bases lay between the germline ends. The CDR3 DNA is TGTGCCACGGCAGGACCGTCCTCTGGAAACACCATATATTTT. The encoded protein is CATAGPSSGNTIYF.

This clone was detected only a few times. The V and J genes are TRBV6-5 and TRBJ2-5; D perhaps matches TRBD1 (7 bases). The CDR3 is 15 amino acids. Per germline, CDR1 MNHEY and CDR2 SVGAGI. V lost 6 bases, J lost 4 bases, and 18 bases lay in between. CDR3 nucleotide sequence: TGTGCCAGCAGACCGACTAGACAGGGCGGAGAGACCCAGTACTTC. Encoded protein: CASRPTRQGGETQYF.

This clone has just a few counts. J is TRBJ2-3 and V is TRBV6-6; maybe TRBD1 (6 bases). The CDR3 is 16 residues long. V shed 2 bases and J shed 1 base, with 13 bases lying between them. CDR1 MNHNY and CDR2 SVGAGI come from the germline V gene (reference sequence). CDR3 DNA: TGTGCCAGCAGTTACGGAAGGGGGTTTGGCACAGATACGCAGTATTTT. Translation gives CASSYGRGFGTDTQYF.

J is TRBJ1-2 and V is TRBV4-3; 11 bases map to TRBD1. The CDR3 covers 15 residues. In germline, CDR1 is LGHNA, CDR2 YSLEER. Unmatched junction bases numbered 6, after V lost 4 bases and J lost 5 bases. The CDR3 loop is CASSLSGTGGYGYTF. The DNA for the CDR3 is TGCGCCAGCAGCCTCTCCGGGACAGGGGGATATGGCTACACCTTC.

This clone was seen only a few times. The V call is TRBV2, the J call TRBJ2-6; TRBD1 might be the D (6 bases). This CDR3 has 16 amino acids. Germline-derived CDR1 and CDR2 are SNHLY and FYNNEI. The V and J ends lost 8 bases and 2 bases respectively, with 16 bases between them. CDR3: CASRVAAGAGANVLTF. The CDR3 DNA sequence: TGTGCCAGCCGAGTCGCCGCAGGGGCTGGGGCCAACGTCCTGACTTTC.

This clone was seen a handful of times. The CDR3 loop reads CASSQDLNVGLAGWETQYF. The CDR3 nucleotides read TGCGCCAGCAGCCAAGATTTAAATGTCGGACTAGCGGGATGGGAGACCCAGTACTTC. This chain joins TRBV4-3 and TRBJ2-5; the match to TRBD2 covers 12 bases. Germline assignment: CDR1 LGHNA and CDR2 YSLEER. This CDR3 spans 19 amino acids. V lost 0 bases, J lost 5 bases, and 13 bases stayed unmatched.

This clone was seen a handful of times. The chain carries TRBV18 and TRBJ2-1, with D hard to call. V was trimmed by 4 bases and J by 9 bases, leaving 19 bases between them. Germline CDR1 and CDR2: KGHSH and LQKENI. This CDR3 has 15 amino acids. CDR3 sequence (DNA): TGTGCCAGCTCACTCTCTAGGAAAGGTCTTAGTGAGCAGTTCTTC. Its translation is CASSLSRKGLSEQFF. Complete variable domain (other parts from reference TRBV18 and TRBJ2-1): NAGVMQNPRHLVRRRGQEARLRCSPMKGHSHVYWYRQLPEEGLKFMVYLQKENIIDESGMPKERFSAEFPKEGPSILRIQQVVRGDSAAYFCASSLSRKGLSEQFFGPGTRLTVL.

This clone was detected only a few times. The chain joins TRBV7-6 to TRBJ2-1; 7 bases agree with TRBD2. V shed 0 bases and J 0 bases; nucleotides not matched to a gene: 2. The germline CDR1 and CDR2 sequences are SGHVS and FNYEAQ. The CDR3 extends over 16 amino acids. In DNA, the CDR3 is TGTGCCAGCAGCTTAGCCGGGACTACCTCCTACAATGAGCAGTTCTTC. It encodes CASSLAGTTSYNEQFF.

This clone was seen more than once but under ten times. This chain joins TRBV11-2 and TRBJ1-5; perhaps TRBD1 as D (5 bases). The germline gives CDR1 SGHAT, CDR2 FQNNGV. V gave up 4 bases and J gave up 11 bases, with 12 bases separating them. The CDR3 runs to 12 residues. As DNA, the CDR3 is TGTGCCAGCAGCTCGCAGGGATTAGCCCAGCATTTT. Protein product: CASSSQGLAQHF.

V is TRBV14 and J is TRBJ1-3; D is undetermined. The V end lost 3 bases, the J end lost 1 base, and 13 bases lay between the germline ends. Per the germline V gene, CDR1 is SGHDN and CDR2 is FVKESK. The CDR3 is made up of 16 amino acids. The CDR3 is CASSHPGSWSGNTIYF. As DNA, the CDR3 is TGTGCCAGCAGCCATCCCGGGAGTTGGTCTGGAAACACCATATATTTT.

This clone was seen only a few times. This chain connects TRBV4-3 to TRBJ1-3, with D possibly being TRBD1 (5 bases). Germline CDR1 reads LGHNA; CDR2 reads YSLEER. Trimming left V 3 bases short and J 4 bases short, with 16 bases between. There are 16 residues in the CDR3. For the CDR3, the DNA is TGCGCCAGCAGCCATACTACAGGAAACATCGGAAACACCATATATTTT. Protein: CASSHTTGNIGNTIYF.

This clone was detected only once. The CDR3 DNA reads as TGTGCCAGCAGAAAAGGGGGAGCTCCAGATACGCAGTATTTT. Amino acids: CASRKGGAPDTQYF. This sequence joins TRBV5-4 and TRBJ2-3; tentative D call: TRBD1 (6 bases). Trimming cost V 5 bases and J 4 bases, with 14 bases left between them. Germline V gene data show CDR1 as SGHNT and CDR2 as YYREEE (reference sequence). The CDR3 extends over 14 amino acids.